The 30 T cell receptor beta chains below all came from one sample that was sequenced in a study of PD-L1 blockade in urothelial cancer (dated by TCRdb to about 2017). The time point label here, explained by the study, means: pretreatment peripheral blood. The library came from the immunoSEQ multiplex PCR assay. TCRdb limited this immuneACCESS table to in-frame rearrangements with V and J called. A share of clones is missing; checked studies link under half to unresolved V genes, and the rest is unexplained. This sample has 60,000 or so clones in its table, and 65% to 90% of those were observed once. The ten largest clones represent 3.2% of the sample. The starting material was PBMCs, obtained around atezolizumab (anti-PD-L1) treatment. All receptors come from a man between 65 and 85 years old with urothelial cancer.

V gene TRBV19 combines with J gene TRBJ2-2; D might be TRBD2 (5 bases). CDR3 length: 13 residues. Germline V gives CDR1 LNHDA, CDR2 SQIVND (reference sequence). Between the trimmed V and J ends, which lost 7 bases and 5 bases, there was a span of 11 bases. The chain's CDR3 is CASKPGVTGELFF. In DNA, the CDR3 is TGTGCCAGTAAACCCGGGGTTACCGGGGAGCTGTTTTTT.

The V and J genes are TRBV18 and TRBJ2-1; TRBD2 matches 14 bases. CDR3 length equals 15 residues. CDR1 and CDR2 (germline): KGHSH, LQKENI. Unmatched junction bases numbered 9, after V lost 8 bases and J lost 9 bases. For the CDR3, the DNA is TGTGCCAGCACATCAGGGACTAGCGGGAGCCGTGAGCAGTTCTTC. It yields the protein CASTSGTSGSREQFF.

This chain connects TRBV19 to TRBJ2-1; 9 nucleotides align to TRBD2. The CDR3 totals 19 residues. Germline CDR1 reads LNHDA; CDR2 reads SQIVND (reference sequence). V dropped 3 bases and J dropped 1; count of bases not matched to a gene: 13. The DNA of the CDR3 is TGTGCCAGTAGTATGGACGGGGCTAGCGGGGTGGGGTCCTACAATGAGCAGTTCTTC. It encodes CASSMDGASGVGSYNEQFF.

The chain couples TRBV10-3 to TRBJ2-5; TRBD1 matches 7 bases. V gave up 6 bases and J gave up 5 bases; unmatched junction bases: 6. CDR1 and CDR2 (germline): ENHRY, SYGVKD. The CDR3 contains 13 residues. For the CDR3, the DNA is TGTGCCATCAGGAGACAGGGTGCCGAGACCCAGTACTTC. As protein: CAIRRQGAETQYF.

About this clone itself: One junction end does not reproduce the germline sequence, and a read error may be involved. The chain couples TRBV7-2 to TRBJ1-5; TRBD1 matches at 9 bases. The CDR3 is made up of 15 amino acids. Per the germline V gene, CDR1 is SGHTA and CDR2 is FQGNSA. CDR3: CASSPGQGSSQPQHF. As DNA, the CDR3 is TGTGCCAGCAGCCCGGGACAGGGAAGCAGTCAGCCCCAGCATTTT.

The V and J genes are TRBV7-2 and TRBJ1-1; 8 nucleotides match TRBD1. This CDR3 contains 15 residues. Trimming at V came to 3 bases and at J to 2 bases, leaving 5 bases not matched to a gene. Germline CDR1 and CDR2: SGHTA and FQGNSA. The CDR3 sequence is CASSLDRATNTEAFF. As DNA, the CDR3 is TGTGCCAGCAGCTTGGACAGGGCGACTAACACTGAAGCTTTCTTT.

This clone has a handful of counts. The chain recombines TRBV20-1 with TRBJ1-1; D perhaps matches TRBD1 (5 bases). The CDR3 consists of 11 residues. V lost 2 bases, J lost 10 bases, and 11 bases lay in between. Germline assignment: CDR1 DFQATT and CDR2 SNEGSKA (reference sequence). Here the CDR3 reads CSARLAGGAFF. CDR3 in DNA: TGCAGTGCTAGATTGGCGGGGGGAGCTTTCTTT.

The chain joins TRBV7-2 to TRBJ2-3; tentatively, D is TRBD2 (5 bases). Germline CDR1 is SGHTA and CDR2 is FQGNSA. The V and J ends lost 0 bases and 2 bases respectively, with 9 bases between them. This CDR3 is built from 15 residues. The CDR3 here is CASSLAGGYTDTQYF. CDR3 DNA sequence: TGTGCCAGCAGCTTAGCGGGCGGGTACACAGATACGCAGTATTTT.

This clone was seen more than once but under ten times. This rearrangement joins TRBV6-5 to TRBJ1-1, with 7 positions matching TRBD1. Germline CDR1 MNHEY, CDR2 SVGAGI. The CDR3 is made up of 15 amino acids. The ends lost 0 bases at V and 6 bases at J; junction bases unmatched: 7. The CDR3, as DNA: TGTGCCAGCAGTTACTCAAGGGGGCGACTGGCTGAAGCTTTCTTT. Protein product: CASSYSRGRLAEAFF.

The chain is built from TRBV5-6 and TRBJ2-7; 11 bases match TRBD1. The J segment lost 9 bases and the V segment lost 0 bases, leaving 8 bases of the junction unmatched. CDR1 is SGHDT, CDR2 YYEEEE, per germline. CDR3 length: 15 amino acids. CDR3 amino acids: CASSLEGQGARMQYF. CDR3 DNA sequence: TGTGCCAGCAGCTTGGAAGGACAGGGGGCCAGGATGCAGTACTTC.

The chain is built from TRBV6-1 and TRBJ2-7, with TRBD2 matching over 11 bases. After removal of 4 bases from V and 3 bases from J, the junction contained 2 bases not matched to a gene. This CDR3 is 14 amino acids long. CDR1 MNHNS and CDR2 SASEGT come from the germline V gene. CDR3 sequence reads: CASSVTSGNYEQYF. As DNA, the CDR3 is TGTGCCAGCAGTGTGACTAGCGGGAACTACGAGCAGTACTTC.

V and J are TRBV2 and TRBJ2-3; D gene ambiguous. The CDR3 sequence is 14 residues long. Germline-derived CDR1 and CDR2 are SNHLY and FYNNEI. V lost 7 bases and J 5 bases, leaving 16 bases between the germline ends. CDR3 in amino acids: CASNPTGLGDTQYF. CDR3 bases: TGTGCCAGCAACCCAACGGGTTTAGGAGATACGCAGTATTTT.

The J gene is TRBJ2-5, the V gene TRBV5-4; tentatively, D is TRBD1 (6 bases). V lost 2 bases and J lost 1, with 9 bases in between. Germline-derived CDR1 and CDR2 are SGHNT and YYREEE (reference sequence). This CDR3 has 14 amino acids. This CDR3 is CASSLGRGQETQYF. In nucleotides, the CDR3 is TGTGCCAGCAGCTTAGGCAGGGGCCAAGAGACCCAGTACTTC.

The J gene is TRBJ2-1, the V gene TRBV4-2; TRBD2 might be the D (5 bases). This CDR3 region has 13 residues. The ends were cut back, 4 bases at V and 3 bases at J, with 7 bases in the middle. Germline CDR1 reads LGHNA; CDR2 reads YNFKEQ. CDR3 protein: CASSREIYNEQFF. CDR3 coding DNA: TGTGCCAGCAGCCGGGAGATCTACAATGAGCAGTTCTTC.

The V gene is TRBV2, the J gene TRBJ1-1, with D perhaps TRBD1 (5 bases). Germline V lookup: CDR1 SNHLY, CDR2 FYNNEI. This CDR3 spans 11 amino acids. V lost 6 bases to trimming and J lost 11 bases, with 13 bases between them. As DNA, the CDR3 is TGTGCCAGCAGGGGGGAGGGGAGCGCTTTCTTT. Translation: CASRGEGSAFF.

The chain recombines TRBV5-1 with TRBJ1-1, with D perhaps matching TRBD1 (5 bases). The CDR3 runs to 12 residues. Germline V lookup: CDR1 SGHRS, CDR2 YFSETQ. V gave up 8 bases and J gave up 1 base, with 9 bases separating them. The CDR3 is CASNQGNTEAFF. CDR3 in DNA: TGCGCCAGTAACCAGGGGAACACTGAAGCTTTCTTT.

V is TRBV10-3 and J is TRBJ1-4; D is possibly TRBD1 (6 bases). The CDR3 length is 16 residues. V dropped 0 bases and J dropped 7 bases, with 15 bases sitting between them. Germline values: CDR1 ENHRY, CDR2 SYGVKD. The CDR3 coding sequence is TGTGCCATCAGTGAGTCGACTCAAGGGGGAACTGAAAAACTGTTTTTT. It codes for CAISESTQGGTEKLFF.

The chain joins TRBV29-1 to TRBJ2-7, with TRBD1 matching 10 bases. V shed 3 bases, J shed 12 bases, and the junction held 17 bases outside the gene matches. The length of the CDR3 is 15 residues. Germline V lookup: CDR1 SQVTM, CDR2 ANQGSEA. Here the CDR3 reads CSVDRWMGTGEKRYF. In DNA form, the CDR3 reads TGCAGCGTTGACAGATGGATGGGGACAGGGGAGAAGCGGTACTTC.

The J gene is TRBJ2-7, the V gene TRBV18, with D tentatively TRBD1 (5 bases). The CDR3 is 14 amino acids. The V and J ends lost 3 bases and 2 bases respectively, with 11 bases between them. Germline lookup yields CDR1 KGHSH and CDR2 LQKENI. For the CDR3, the DNA is TGTGCCAGCTCACCTGAGACAGCGCCCTACGAGCAGTACTTC. Translated: CASSPETAPYEQYF. Filled out from reference TRBV18 and TRBJ2-7, the complete variable domain reads NAGVMQNPRHLVRRRGQEARLRCSPMKGHSHVYWYRQLPEEGLKFMVYLQKENIIDESGMPKERFSAEFPKEGPSILRIQQVVRGDSAAYFCASSPETAPYEQYFGPGTRLTVT.

The chain carries TRBV30 and TRBJ2-1; 14 bases are a match to TRBD2. Germline loops: CDR1 GTSNPN, CDR2 SVGIG (reference sequence). The CDR3 runs 16 residues. V lost 0 bases, J lost 7 bases, and 5 bases stayed unmatched. CDR3 sequence: CAWSVWGTSGSNEQFF. The CDR3 coding sequence is TGTGCCTGGAGTGTATGGGGGACTAGCGGGAGTAATGAGCAGTTCTTC.

The chain recombines TRBV7-9 with TRBJ2-5, with TRBD2 identical over 9 bases. J lost 2 bases, V lost 6 bases, and 7 bases had no gene match. CDR3 length: 15 residues. Germline V lookup: CDR1 SEHNR, CDR2 FQNEAQ (reference sequence). In DNA form, the CDR3 reads TGTGCCAGCAGTCCGACTAGCGGAGTGCAAGAGACCCAGTACTTC. Translated, it gives CASSPTSGVQETQYF.

This clone was observed once. The rearrangement joins TRBV7-8 to TRBJ1-3; the match to TRBD1 covers 9 bases. From germline, CDR1 is SGHVS and CDR2 FQNEAQ. The CDR3 has 14 residues. V gave up 5 bases and J gave up 8 bases; unmatched junction bases: 7. The CDR3 sequence is CASSPSGQGYTIYF. CDR3 DNA: TGTGCCAGCAGCCCCTCGGGACAGGGTTACACCATATATTTT. Full variable domain (remainder filled in from reference TRBV7-8 and TRBJ1-3): GAGVSQSPRYKVAKRGQDVALRCDPISGHVSLFWYQQALGQGPEFLTYFQNEAQLDKSGLPSDRFFAERPEGSVSTLKIQRTQQEDSAVYLCASSPSGQGYTIYFGEGSWLTVV.

J is TRBJ1-1 and V is TRBV11-2; TRBD1 matches 8 bases. The CDR3 is 14 amino acids. J gave up 5 bases and V 2 bases, and 4 bases lay outside the gene matches. CDR1 SGHAT and CDR2 FQNNGV come from the germline V gene. This chain's CDR3 is CASSLWQGATEAFF. The CDR3 bases are TGTGCCAGCAGCTTATGGCAGGGGGCAACTGAAGCTTTCTTT.

Notes on this clone: Distinct nucleotide sequences in the sample also encode this CDR3. The genes are TRBV9 and TRBJ2-5; D not resolved. The CDR3 runs to 13 residues. V gave up 0 bases and J gave up 3 bases, with 6 bases separating them. Germline V gene data show CDR1 as SGDLS and CDR2 as YYNGEE. The CDR3 DNA sequence: TGTGCCAGCAGCGTAGCGGGTGAAGAGACCCAGTACTTC. Translating it yields CASSVAGEETQYF.

This chain joins TRBV6-1 and TRBJ2-1, with D possibly being TRBD2 (5 bases). CDR1 and CDR2 (germline): MNHNS, SASEGT. The CDR3 has 15 residues. Trimming pared 4 bases from V and 4 bases from J, leaving 14 bases between. The CDR3: CASSVIGESYNEQFF. Written as DNA, the CDR3 is TGTGCCAGCAGTGTAATTGGGGAGTCTTACAATGAGCAGTTCTTC.

The chain couples TRBV19 to TRBJ1-4; 7 nucleotides align to TRBD1. Germline trimming cut 8 bases from V and 6 bases from J; bases unmatched to any gene: 9. The CDR3 sequence is 14 residues long. Germline V CDR1 and CDR2: LNHDA, SQIVND (reference sequence). CDR3 in amino acids: CASGRQGVDEKLFF. Here the CDR3 DNA reads TGTGCCAGTGGGAGACAGGGAGTCGATGAAAAACTGTTTTTT.

There are a few counts of this clone. The J gene is TRBJ1-1, the V gene TRBV7-9; D gene ambiguous. Germline V gene sequence: CDR1 SEHNR, CDR2 FQNEAQ (reference sequence). The germline V and J ends were trimmed by 3 bases and 7 bases, with 9 bases remaining between them. There are 12 residues in the CDR3. The CDR3 is CASSFSFGEAFF. The CDR3 DNA reads as TGTGCCAGCAGCTTTAGCTTCGGTGAAGCTTTCTTT.

This chain connects TRBV7-2 to TRBJ1-4, with 8 nucleotides matching TRBD1. CDR1 SGHTA and CDR2 FQGNSA come from the germline V gene. The CDR3 has 14 residues. V lost 1 base and J lost 6; bases outside the gene matches: 1. The CDR3 protein is CASSLETGDEKLFF. CDR3 DNA sequence: TGTGCCAGCAGCTTAGAGACAGGGGATGAAAAACTGTTTTTT.

This sequence joins TRBV19 and TRBJ2-3; tentatively, D is TRBD2 (6 bases). Germline V gene data show CDR1 as LNHDA and CDR2 as SQIVND (reference sequence). Trimming removed 7 bases at V and 4 bases at J, with 18 bases between. This CDR3 comprises 15 residues. The CDR3 sequence: CASNMGGGVPDTQYF. The CDR3 DNA reads as TGTGCCAGTAATATGGGGGGAGGAGTTCCAGATACGCAGTATTTT.

This chain connects TRBV6-5 to TRBJ2-5; TRBD1 agrees at 7 bases. Losses at the gene ends were 2 bases for V and 4 bases for J; bases not matched to a gene: 7. The CDR3 sequence is 15 residues long. Germline assignment: CDR1 MNHEY and CDR2 SVGAGI. The CDR3 coding sequence is TGTGCCAGCAGTTACGTCAGGGGGTACTCAGAGACCCAGTACTTC. Its translation: CASSYVRGYSETQYF.